This TCR beta chain derives from a study of shared clonotypes between healthy human individuals (TCRdb year 2020). Describing the broader study: The cohort comprised two women and three men aged 18 to 49 years. For each donor, CD4 naive and CD4 memory were each run on three plates, CD8 naive on two plates, and CD8 memory on one plate. To estimate repertoire size and how much clonotype sharing occurs between individuals, the study deeply sequenced the blood TCR repertoires of roughly 5 healthy adults. To increase sequencing depth and limit assay-specific biases, different laboratories used diverse techniques to prepare libraries and sequence TCR repertoires. Between about 0.8 and 9 billion PBMCs per donor were obtained by leukapheresis.

From the cysteine up to the phenylalanine, the CDR3 has a length of 14 residues. The sequence is cut down to CDR3 DNA, 42 bases in frame from base 1. CDR1 GTSNPN and CDR2 SVGIG are derived from the germline V gene (reference sequence). The junction shows trimming of 2 bases on V and 3 bases on J, plus 13 bases between the germline ends. TCR CDR3 regions were amplified from genomic DNA by multiplex PCR using the deep immunoSEQ assay. Genomic DNA extracted from each cell subset was distributed evenly over all wells of several immunoSEQ 96-well plates, and each plate served as one replicate. For sorted subsets, about 200 ng genomic DNA, equal to approximately 30,000 T cell genomes, was loaded into each replicate PCR. Purified libraries were quantified with a Qubit 3.0 fluorometer, sized on a Bioanalyzer 2100, and re-quantified with the KAPA Library Quantification kit. Every immunoSEQ 96-well plate was sequenced on a dedicated single-read 150-cycle Illumina NextSeq 550 flow cell. For the original study's pipeline: Because the immunoSEQ output held only junctional sequences and lacked quality scores, the filtering could not match the filtering applied to full-length reads. Sequences were annotated with PyIR, a Python wrapper for IgBLAST v1.9, using IMGT germline references to assign V/J genes and CDR3. Reads with weak V/J assignments (E-value above 1e-6), missing CDR3, stop codons, out-of-frame junctions, or ambiguous translated residues were removed. V3J clonotypes were defined by identical inferred V gene, J gene, and CDR3 amino acid sequence. To compute the percentage overlap between repertoires, the number of shared unique clonotypes was divided by the size of the smaller repertoire. Three approaches were used to assess repertoire richness: RTK rarefaction, the Chao1 estimator, and Recon v2.1 estimates of unobserved clonotypes. Generation probabilities for all TCRbeta clonotypes obtained by the gDNA method from a handful of donors were computed using OLGA. TCRdb took this table from immuneACCESS and kept in-frame rearrangements with V and J called. Such tables lack part of the clones; where checked against another copy, unresolved V genes explain under half of the gap, and the rest is unexplained. That table supplies the V and J calls and clone size; D and trimming were determined from the DNA. A total of fewer than 1.4 million clones appear in this sample, approximately 80% of them only once. The ten largest account for more than 0.55% of the sample.

Here is what the overall study found, with its caveats: Sampling was limited to blood, and TCR repertoires in tissue likely differ from TCR repertoires in blood. Pairwise subsampling led to the expectation that sequencing depth would affect the degree of clonotype sharing among donors. Even with the large sequencing depth, rarefaction of the sorted-subset datasets indicated that sequencing was incomplete. Estimated clonotype richness was generally larger for naive than for memory subsets. When a handful of donors were compared, the shared fraction of clonotypes was about 5% for naive CD4, 3.5% to 4% for naive CD8, roughly 2.3% for memory CD4, and roughly 0.43% for memory CD8. The small number of donors limited the genetic and exposure-history diversity represented. Compared with non-shared clonotypes, the clonotypes found in all four sorted-subset donors had higher generation probabilities.

The donors were healthy, HIV-negative adults who had no recently reported acute infections or vaccinations. All donors were Caucasian adults living in Nashville, Tennessee, USA. Magnetic negative selection was used to enrich CD4+ T cells, after which naive cells were positively selected on CD45RA and the negative fraction became the memory subset. Blood was obtained by leukapheresis, after which PBMCs were separated by Ficoll-Histopaque density gradient centrifugation and cryopreserved in liquid nitrogen vapor phase. Analytical flow cytometry was used to check the purity and quantity of each magnetically sorted T cell population. Genomic DNA was isolated from every sorted fraction and measured by UV absorbance on a Nanodrop 2000c. Comment on this clone: The clone's antigen remains unknown. No base quality information exists; no much larger clone differs at one position.

Source material: memory CD4+ T cells from PBMCs. According to the study, the label for this sample's cell subset or site signals: CD45RA-negative fraction. This receptor was identified in a man younger than 35 in good health. Some clones in this sample may be carry-over from other donors' samples. Rearrangement joined TRBV30 to TRBJ1-2, with the identity of the D gene unclear. The base sequence is TGTGCCTGGAGTTTGGGGATACGGTACTATGGCTACACCTTC. It translates to CAWSLGIRYYGYTF.